One and the same sample provided the 10 T cell receptor beta chains below, sequenced in a study of blood T cell repertoires in COVID-19 (dated by TCRdb to the early 2020s). Libraries were prepared through the immunoSEQ multiplex PCR assay. TCRdb provides this immuneACCESS table in a form limited to in-frame rearrangements. Some clones are lacking; in checked studies, under half of them reflect an unresolved V gene, and why the rest are absent is not known. The sample table holds tens of thousands of clones, of which less than 95% were seen once. The biggest ten clones account for under 2.5% of the sample. Sequencing was carried out using peripheral blood. The receptors originated from a human donor with active COVID-19. The donor label of this sample is uncertain.

The V gene is TRBV4-1, the J gene TRBJ2-1, with 13 nucleotides matching TRBD2. CDR1 MGHRA and CDR2 YSYEKL come from the germline V gene. The length of the CDR3 is 15 residues. V shed 0 bases and J 9 bases; nucleotides not matched to a gene: 2. DNA for the CDR3: TGCGCCAGCAGCCAAGAAACTAGCGGGGGGGTTGAGCAGTTCTTC. Translation gives CASSQETSGGVEQFF.

The chain combines TRBV29-1 with TRBJ2-2; TRBD1 might be the D (6 bases). The V end was cut by 6 bases, the J end by 2 bases, with 19 bases between. Germline-derived CDR1 and CDR2 are SQVTM and ANQGSEA. This CDR3 is built from 16 residues. The CDR3 is CSVSGVGMRNTGELFF. The DNA for the CDR3 is TGCAGCGTCTCAGGGGTTGGGATGCGAAACACCGGGGAGCTGTTTTTT.

This clone was seen only once. CDR3 residues: CASSIVGGGGTEAFF. CDR3 coding DNA: TGTGCCAGTAGTATCGTAGGAGGAGGAGGCACTGAAGCTTTCTTT. The V gene is TRBV19, the J gene TRBJ1-1; unclear D gene. Trimming removed 3 bases at V and 4 bases at J, with 15 bases between. There are 15 residues in the CDR3. Germline V gives CDR1 LNHDA, CDR2 SQIVND (reference sequence).

This chain uses TRBV25-1 with TRBJ1-2; D unclear. V lost 1 base, J lost 7 bases, and 10 bases lay in between. This CDR3 contains 13 residues. Germline lookup yields CDR1 MGHDK and CDR2 SYGVNS. CDR3 in amino acids: CASSESGPLGYTF. The CDR3, as DNA: TGTGCCAGCAGTGAATCGGGTCCACTTGGCTACACCTTC.

This clone was picked up one time. V is TRBV9 and J is TRBJ2-3, with 13 nucleotides matching TRBD2. CDR3 size: 14 residues. V was pared by 4 bases and J by 6 bases, with 2 bases of the junction left unmatched. The germline V gene has CDR1 SGDLS and CDR2 YYNGEE. CDR3 sequence: CASSQGLAGDTQYF. The CDR3 region has the DNA TGTGCCAGCAGCCAGGGACTAGCGGGGGATACGCAGTATTTT.

The chain couples TRBV28 to TRBJ2-5; possible D gene TRBD1, 7 bases. The V gene's germline CDR1 is MDHEN and CDR2 SYDVKM. This CDR3 has 16 amino acids. V was trimmed by 1 base and J by 0 bases, leaving 12 bases between them. This chain's CDR3 is CASSLSSGGYQETQYF. The CDR3 nucleotides are TGTGCCAGCAGTTTATCCTCAGGGGGGTACCAAGAGACCCAGTACTTC.

The chain is built from TRBV20-1 and TRBJ2-3, with D possibly being TRBD1 (6 bases). This CDR3 has 16 amino acids. V was shortened by 3 bases and J by 0 bases, with 16 bases between the two germline ends. Looked up from germline, CDR1 is DFQATT and CDR2 is SNEGSKA (reference sequence). The CDR3 region has the DNA TGCAGTGCTAGTTGGTTACAGGGTCCAAGCACAGATACGCAGTATTTT. Amino acid sequence: CSASWLQGPSTDTQYF.

This chain connects TRBV5-6 to TRBJ2-7; a possible D gene is TRBD2 (6 bases). The CDR3 is made up of 15 amino acids. Trimming removed 4 bases at V and 3 bases at J, with 17 bases between. Germline assignment: CDR1 SGHDT and CDR2 YYEEEE. DNA for the CDR3: TGTGCCAGCAGCGATCAAGGAGGGGCCGTCTACGAGCAGTACTTC. Translation gives CASSDQGGAVYEQYF.

CDR3 DNA sequence: TGTGCCAGCAGCCCGGACAGGGGGAAACTGTTTTTT. Protein: CASSPDRGKLFF. The chain combines TRBV6-6 with TRBJ1-4, with TRBD1 matching 10 bases. V was pared by 6 bases and J by 11 bases, with 3 bases of the junction left unmatched. CDR1 and CDR2 from the germline V gene are MNHNY and SVGAGI (reference sequence). This CDR3 has 12 residues.

This rearrangement joins TRBV6-5 to TRBJ2-7; 8 positions match TRBD1. Germline CDR1 and CDR2: MNHEY and SVGAGI. J gave up 4 bases and V 6 bases, and 5 bases lay outside the gene matches. The CDR3 has 13 amino acids. The CDR3 loop reads CASRRTGNYEQYF. DNA of the CDR3: TGTGCCAGCAGAAGGACAGGGAATTACGAGCAGTACTTC.